A selection of T cell receptor beta chains follows, all from one sample in a study of T cells in Graves' hyperthyroidism and ophthalmopathy. Each CDR3 protein gets one entry after TCRdb re-called the multiplex PCR reads with MiXCR. There are 750,000 to 950,000 distinct CDR3 sequences in the sample; 38% occur only once, and 8.9% lies in the top ten. Material: blood. The receptors here all came from a man aged 18 to 29 with Graves' hyperthyroidism. Each CDR3 is given with its conserved first and last residue. A D gene is named only where the DNA matches it firmly. Size values are once, few and many counts, or a class for expanded clones, and some rows have none.

j_call,d_call,v_call,clone_size,cdr3_aa,cdr3_nt
TRBJ1-5,TRBD1,TRBV19,-,CASKPDGTASNQPQHF,TGTGCCAGTAAGCCCGACGGGACAGCTAGCAATCAGCCCCAGCATTTT
TRBJ1-2,TRBD1,TRBV29-1,many,CSVERGQGYGYTF,TGCAGCGTTGAGCGGGGACAGGGCTATGGCTACACCTTC
TRBJ2-5,-,TRBV19,-,CASSIGGGRAKETQYF,TGTGCCAGTAGTATAGGCGGGGGCCGAGCCAAAGAGACCCAGTACTTC
TRBJ2-7,TRBD1,TRBV25-1,-,CASSVPGQRYEQYF,TGTGCCAGCAGTGTTCCGGGACAGCGTTACGAGCAGTACTTC
TRBJ1-2,TRBD1,TRBV7-2,-,CASILLTGDPNYGYTF,TGTGCCAGCATCCTCCTGACAGGGGACCCTAACTATGGCTACACCTTC
TRBJ1-1,-,TRBV5-1,-,CASSLEAQAMNTEAFF,TGCGCCAGCAGCTTGGAGGCGCAGGCGATGAACACTGAAGCTTTCTTT
TRBJ1-2,-,TRBV7-7,-,CASTPGRGKEGYTF,TGTGCTAGCACCCCGGGGAGAGGGAAGGAGGGCTACACCTTC
TRBJ1-1,-,TRBV10-3,many,CAISESWGMNTEAFF,TGTGCCATCAGTGAGTCGTGGGGCATGAACACTGAAGCTTTCTTT
TRBJ1-6,-,TRBV2,-,CASSYLEERHNSPLHF,TGTGCCAGCAGTTACCTGGAAGAGCGGCATAATTCACCCCTCCACTTT
TRBJ2-7,-,TRBV14,-,CASSHRTGEQYF,TGTGCCAGCAGCCACCGGACTGGCGAGCAGTACTTC
TRBJ1-6,-,TRBV7-9,-,CASSDRDQENSPLHF,TGTGCCAGCAGCGACCGGGACCAAGAGAATTCACCCCTCCACTTT
TRBJ1-1,-,TRBV5-5,-,CASSPWSGRNEAFF,TGCGCCAGCAGCCCCTGGAGCGGGAGGAATGAAGCTTTCTTT
TRBJ2-7,TRBD1,TRBV20-1,many,CSARDMDRGSEQYF,TGCAGTGCTAGAGATATGGACAGGGGTAGCGAGCAGTACTTC
TRBJ1-1,-,TRBV6-1,-,CASEPGETEAFF,TGTGCCAGCGAACCTGGGGAGACTGAAGCTTTCTTT
TRBJ2-5,-,TRBV7-9,many,CASSLGTAQETQYF,TGTGCCAGCAGCTTGGGGACCGCTCAAGAGACCCAGTACTTC
TRBJ1-1,-,TRBV6-1,-,CASSELGRMNTEAFF,TGTGCCAGCAGCGAGCTGGGACGGATGAACACTGAAGCTTTCTTT
TRBJ1-5,-,TRBV20-1,once,CSARGGIQPQHF,TGCAGTGCTAGAGGGGGGATCCAGCCCCAGCATTTT
TRBJ1-2,-,TRBV3-1,-,CASSQGSTNYGYTF,TGTGCCAGCAGCCAAGGGTCCACGAACTATGGCTACACCTTC
TRBJ1-5,-,TRBV15,many,CATSRDEVKPQHF,TGTGCCACCAGCAGAGATGAGGTCAAGCCCCAGCATTTT
TRBJ2-7,TRBD1,TRBV29-1,many,CSAEGTATYEQYF,TGCAGCGCCGAGGGGACAGCGACCTACGAGCAGTACTTC
TRBJ2-7,-,TRBV2,-,CASSEYEISYEQYF,TGTGCCAGCAGTGAATATGAGATCTCCTACGAGCAGTACTTC
TRBJ1-4,TRBD1,TRBV4-1,once,CASSLTGGATNEKLFF,TGCGCCAGCAGCCTTACAGGGGGCGCAACTAATGAAAAACTGTTTTTT
TRBJ2-5,-,TRBV12-3/TRBV12-4,once,CASSQIDRYQETQYF,TGTGCCAGCAGTCAAATCGACAGGTACCAAGAGACCCAGTACTTC
TRBJ2-2,-,TRBV7-2,-,CASSLPSVTRTANTGELFF,TGTGCCAGCAGCCTTCCTAGCGTTACCCGGACAGCAAACACCGGGGAGCTGTTTTTT
TRBJ1-5,-,TRBV2,-,CASSETGSSTDTHF,TGTGCCAGCAGTGAAACAGGGTCTAGCACAGATACGCATTTT
TRBJ1-6,-,TRBV6-1,few,CASSEDGGYGSPLHF,TGTGCCAGCAGTGAAGATGGGGGCTACGGTTCACCCCTCCACTTT
TRBJ1-1,-,TRBV20-1,-,CSAPWRAGNTEAFF,TGCAGTGCCCCCTGGCGGGCGGGGAACACTGAAGCTTTCTTT
TRBJ2-2,TRBD2,TRBV10-3,-,CASSYQGGGGPGELFF,TGTGCCAGCAGTTACCAGGGAGGCGGGGGGCCCGGGGAGCTGTTTTTT
TRBJ1-3,-,TRBV4-2,few,CAAQSGLGFGNTIYF,TGTGCCGCCCAGTCCGGGTTGGGATTCGGAAACACCATATATTTT
TRBJ1-4,-,TRBV20-1,-,CSASGTAEKKLFF,TGCAGTGCTTCCGGGACGGCCGAAAAAAAACTGTTTTTT
TRBJ1-1,-,TRBV5-1,-,CASSLGSGAMGSTEAFF,TGCGCCAGCAGCTTGGGTTCAGGGGCGATGGGGAGCACTGAAGCTTTCTTT
TRBJ2-5,TRBD2,TRBV6-5,-,CASSYLRTSGADQETQYF,TGTGCCAGCAGTTACTTACGGACTAGCGGGGCCGACCAAGAGACCCAGTACTTC
TRBJ2-2,-,TRBV9,-,CASSVETRGTGELFF,TGTGCCAGCAGCGTAGAAACTAGGGGCACCGGGGAGCTGTTTTTT
TRBJ1-4,-,TRBV5-8,-,CASSASPGWEKLFF,TGTGCCAGCAGCGCTTCTCCTGGGTGGGAAAAACTGTTTTTT
TRBJ2-2,-,TRBV7-6,-,CASSSGTLAGELFF,TGTGCCAGCAGCTCGGGGACTTTAGCCGGGGAGCTGTTTTTT
TRBJ2-7,-,TRBV14,-,CASSRGGTVSYEQYF,TGTGCCAGCAGCCGTGGTGGGACTGTCTCCTACGAGCAGTACTTC
TRBJ1-5,TRBD1,TRBV20-1,-,CSASNRDRGVGNQSQHF,TGCAGTGCTAGTAACCGGGACAGGGGGGTGGGAAATCAGTCCCAGCATTTT
TRBJ2-5,-,TRBV20-1,many,CSARELPQTQYF,TGCAGTGCTAGAGAATTGCCCCAGACCCAGTACTTC
TRBJ2-7,TRBD1,TRBV5-1,-,CASSTGQGTHEQYF,TGCGCCAGCAGCACCGGACAGGGGACCCACGAGCAGTACTTC
TRBJ1-1,-,TRBV7-3,-,CASSLGGKDTEAFF,TGTGCCAGCAGCTTAGGGGGCAAGGACACTGAAGCTTTCTTT
TRBJ2-7,-,TRBV29-1,-,CSLAGEQYF,TGCAGCTTGGCGGGCGAGCAGTACTTC
TRBJ2-7,-,TRBV12-3/TRBV12-4,few,CASSFGWEEQYF,TGTGCCAGCAGTTTTGGGTGGGAAGAGCAGTACTTC
TRBJ1-5,-,TRBV29-1,many,CSVGQVGNQPQHF,TGCAGCGTTGGACAGGTTGGCAATCAGCCCCAGCATTTT
TRBJ2-7,TRBD1,TRBV11-3,-,CASSPWTGPSSYEQYF,TGTGCCAGCAGCCCCTGGACAGGCCCGAGCTCCTACGAGCAGTACTTC
TRBJ2-7,-,TRBV7-6,once,CASSQGPRDRNYEQYF,TGCGCCAGCAGCCAAGGACCGAGGGACCGAAACTACGAGCAGTACTTC
TRBJ1-4,TRBD1,TRBV5-5,once,CASSHGTGGDEKLFF,TGTGCCAGCAGCCACGGGACAGGGGGTGATGAAAAACTGTTTTTT
TRBJ1-1,-,TRBV2,-,CASLWPGTEAFF,TGTGCCAGCTTATGGCCGGGCACTGAAGCTTTCTTT
TRBJ1-2,-,TRBV3-1,-,CASSRSADTGYTF,TGTGCCAGCAGCAGGAGTGCCGATACTGGCTACACCTTC
TRBJ2-7,-,TRBV20-1,-,CSAREGGSEQYF,TGCAGTGCTAGAGAAGGTGGCAGCGAGCAGTACTTC
TRBJ1-1,-,TRBV27,-,CASSFRRGPNTEAFF,TGTGCCAGCAGTTTTCGGCGAGGACCGAACACTGAAGCTTTCTTT
TRBJ1-5,TRBD1,TRBV19,few,CASSMGSGGHSNQPQHF,TGTGCCAGTAGTATGGGTTCAGGGGGACATAGCAATCAGCCCCAGCATTTT
TRBJ1-1,-,TRBV7-2,few,CASSLVGKLNTEAFF,TGTGCCAGCAGCTTAGTCGGGAAGTTGAACACTGAAGCTTTCTTT
TRBJ2-2,-,TRBV5-6,-,CASSFYRNTGELFF,TGTGCCAGCAGCTTTTACAGAAACACCGGGGAGCTGTTTTTT
TRBJ2-2,-,TRBV12-3/TRBV12-4,few,CASSPYSEELFF,TGTGCCAGCAGTCCCTACAGCGAGGAGCTGTTTTTT
TRBJ2-5,TRBD1,TRBV25-1,-,CASSQAPPGTGGQETQYF,TGTGCCAGCAGCCAAGCTCCACCAGGGACAGGAGGCCAAGAGACCCAGTACTTC
TRBJ2-2,-,TRBV15,-,CATSSSGSRELFF,TGTGCCACCAGCAGCTCGGGGTCCCGGGAGCTGTTTTTT
TRBJ1-5,-,TRBV19,few,CASGIEVNSNQPQHF,TGTGCCAGTGGTATAGAGGTTAATAGCAATCAGCCCCAGCATTTT
TRBJ1-1,-,TRBV19,few,CASSPLRGRWNTEAFF,TGTGCCAGTAGTCCCTTACGGGGACGGTGGAACACTGAAGCTTTCTTT
TRBJ2-7,-,TRBV5-5,-,CASSFFSGAGYEQYF,TGTGCCAGCAGCTTTTTCAGCGGAGCTGGCTACGAGCAGTACTTC
TRBJ2-5,-,TRBV29-1,many,CSVEDGGETQYF,TGCAGCGTTGAAGATGGAGGGGAGACCCAGTACTTC